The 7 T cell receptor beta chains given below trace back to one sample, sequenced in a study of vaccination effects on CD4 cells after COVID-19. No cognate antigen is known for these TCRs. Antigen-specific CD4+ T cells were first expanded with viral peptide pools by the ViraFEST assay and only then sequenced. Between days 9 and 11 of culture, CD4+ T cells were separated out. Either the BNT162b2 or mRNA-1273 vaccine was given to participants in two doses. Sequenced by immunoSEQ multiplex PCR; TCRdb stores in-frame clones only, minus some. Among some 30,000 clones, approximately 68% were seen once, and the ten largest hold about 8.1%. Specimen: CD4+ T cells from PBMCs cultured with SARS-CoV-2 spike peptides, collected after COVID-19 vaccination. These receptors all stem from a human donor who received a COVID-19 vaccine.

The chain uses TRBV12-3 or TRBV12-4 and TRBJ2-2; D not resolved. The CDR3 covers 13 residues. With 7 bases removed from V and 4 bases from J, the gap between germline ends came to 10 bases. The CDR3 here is CASTPQATGELFF. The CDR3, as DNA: TGTGCCAGCACCCCCCAGGCCACCGGGGAGCTGTTTTTT.

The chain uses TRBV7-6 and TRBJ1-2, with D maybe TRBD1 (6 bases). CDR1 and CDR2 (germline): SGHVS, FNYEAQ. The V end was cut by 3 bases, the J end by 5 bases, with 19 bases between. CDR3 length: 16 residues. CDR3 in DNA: TGTGCCAGCAGCTTGGGGCTCGGGGGCCCTGGGTATGGCTACACCTTC. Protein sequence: CASSLGLGGPGYGYTF.

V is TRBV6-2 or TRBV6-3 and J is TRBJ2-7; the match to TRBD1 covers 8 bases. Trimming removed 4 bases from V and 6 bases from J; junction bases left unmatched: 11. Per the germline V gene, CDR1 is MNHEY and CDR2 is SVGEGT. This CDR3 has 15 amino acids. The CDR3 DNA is TGTGCCAGCAGTTCGCAGGGGGCGCCGATCCGCGAGCAGTACTTC. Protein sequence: CASSSQGAPIREQYF.

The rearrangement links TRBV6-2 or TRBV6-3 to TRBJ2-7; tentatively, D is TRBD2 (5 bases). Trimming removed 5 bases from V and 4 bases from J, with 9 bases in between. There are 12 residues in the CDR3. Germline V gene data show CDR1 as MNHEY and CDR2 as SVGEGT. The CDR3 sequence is CASSIGKYEQYF. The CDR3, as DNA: TGTGCCAGCAGTATCGGGAAATACGAGCAGTACTTC.

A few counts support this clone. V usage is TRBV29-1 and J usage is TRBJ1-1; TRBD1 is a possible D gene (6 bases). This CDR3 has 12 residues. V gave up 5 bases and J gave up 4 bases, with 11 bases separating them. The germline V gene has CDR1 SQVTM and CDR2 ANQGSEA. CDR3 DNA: TGCAGCGTTAGTCAGGGGACCACTGAAGCTTTCTTT. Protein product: CSVSQGTTEAFF.

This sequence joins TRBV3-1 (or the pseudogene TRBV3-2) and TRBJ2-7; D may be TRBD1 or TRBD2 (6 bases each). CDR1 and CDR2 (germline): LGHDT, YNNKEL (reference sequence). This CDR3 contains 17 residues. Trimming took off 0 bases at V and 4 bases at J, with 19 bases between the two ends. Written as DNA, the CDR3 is TGTGCCAGCAGCCAAGATGTTTGGGGGGCTTTCGGTTACGAGCAGTACTTC. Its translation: CASSQDVWGAFGYEQYF.

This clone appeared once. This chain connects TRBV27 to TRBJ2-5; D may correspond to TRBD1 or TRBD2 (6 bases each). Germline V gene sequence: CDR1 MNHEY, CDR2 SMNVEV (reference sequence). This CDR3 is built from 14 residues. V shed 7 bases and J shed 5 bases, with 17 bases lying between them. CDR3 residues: CASTRGPFAETQYF. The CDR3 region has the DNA TGTGCCAGCACCCGGGGGCCCTTCGCCGAGACCCAGTACTTC.